Shown below are 29 T cell receptor beta chains from a single sample sequenced in a study of T cells in Graves' hyperthyroidism and ophthalmopathy. Amplified regions were TCR beta CDR3 sequences from RNA transcripts. HTBI primers drove first-round RT-PCR of the TCR CDR3. Via MiXCR, TCRdb re-called the multiplex PCR reads, giving one row per CDR3 protein. The sample lists over 250,000 distinct CDR3 sequences, approximately 15% occurring once. The material sequenced was blood. The receptors here all came from a middle-aged woman with Graves' ophthalmopathy.

In this sample, this clonotype turned up many times. This chain joins TRBV6-1 and TRBJ2-5, with 11 bases matching TRBD1. This CDR3 is built from 16 residues. Germline CDR1 reads MNHNS; CDR2 reads SASEGT. After removal of 5 bases from V and 3 bases from J, the junction contained 8 bases not matched to a gene. CDR3 in DNA: TGTGCCAGCAGTCAATCGGGACAGGGGGTTAAAGAGACCCAGTACTTC. Its protein is CASSQSGQGVKETQYF.

There are a few counts of this clonotype. Here the CDR3 DNA reads TGCGCCAGCAGTGAGTCACCGGCAGATACGCAGTATTTT. Its protein is CASSESPADTQYF. The chain employs TRBV10-1 and TRBJ2-3, with D hard to call. From germline, CDR1 is WNHNN and CDR2 SYGVQD (reference sequence). CDR3 length equals 13 residues. V was cut by 0 bases and J by 4 bases, with 5 bases left in between.

This clonotype occurred a few times. This rearrangement joins TRBV18 to TRBJ1-3, with D possibly TRBD1 on 5 matching bases. Trimming removed 2 bases from V and 8 bases from J, with 10 bases in between. The CDR3 sequence is 13 residues long. The germline gives CDR1 KGHSH, CDR2 LQKENI. CDR3 amino acids: CASSPTGADTIYF. The CDR3 nucleotides read TGTGCCAGCTCACCAACCGGGGCGGACACCATATATTTT.

This chain links TRBV7-9 with TRBJ2-7, with TRBD2 matching 8 bases. After removal of 4 bases from V and 0 bases from J, the junction contained 8 bases not matched to a gene. CDR1 SEHNR and CDR2 FQNEAQ come from the germline V gene (reference sequence). The CDR3 has 16 amino acids. This CDR3 is CASSSPGLAVSYEQYF. The CDR3 coding sequence is TGTGCCAGCAGCTCACCTGGACTAGCTGTCTCCTACGAGCAGTACTTC.

The gene calls are TRBV13 and TRBJ2-5; 7 nucleotides line up with TRBD2. This CDR3 is built from 17 residues. Germline V gene lookup returns CDR1 PRHDT and CDR2 FYEKMQ (reference sequence). V lost 5 bases to trimming and J lost 2 bases; unmatched junction nucleotides: 14. The chain's CDR3 is CASSRRTTLAGQETQYF. CDR3 in DNA: TGTGCCAGCAGCCGACGGACAACCTTAGCGGGTCAAGAGACCCAGTACTTC.

This clonotype occurred many times. The chain links TRBV7-8 to TRBJ1-4; D gene ambiguous. CDR3 size: 16 residues. The germline gives CDR1 SGHVS, CDR2 FQNEAQ. The ends were cut back, 1 base at V and 8 bases at J, with 17 bases in the middle. CDR3 sequence: CASSLVLAAQPEKLFF. The CDR3 DNA is TGTGCCAGCAGCTTAGTTTTAGCAGCACAGCCCGAAAAACTGTTTTTT.

The chain uses TRBV7-2 and TRBJ1-2; 8 bases match TRBD1. V lost 5 bases and J lost 4; bases outside the gene matches: 9. The CDR3 is 15 residues long. Germline V lookup: CDR1 SGHTA, CDR2 FQGNSA. The CDR3 protein is CASSPDRGSSYGYTF. The DNA for the CDR3 is TGTGCCAGCAGCCCAGACAGGGGATCTTCCTATGGCTACACCTTC.

This clonotype was counted ten times or more. The chain recombines TRBV7-2 with TRBJ2-2; D may be TRBD1 or TRBD2 (5 bases each). This CDR3 region has 16 residues. Germline CDR1 is SGHTA and CDR2 is FQGNSA. V was pared by 0 bases and J by 0 bases, with 8 bases between. Here the CDR3 reads CASSLAGPPNTGELFF. The CDR3 region has the DNA TGTGCCAGCAGCTTAGCGGGACCCCCGAACACCGGGGAGCTGTTTTTT.

This clonotype was counted only a few times. A clone one base away is much larger, so this may be a read error. V usage is TRBV2 and J usage is TRBJ1-2; D uncertain. The CDR3 is 13 amino acids. Germline assignment: CDR1 SNHLY and CDR2 FYNNEI. The CDR3 spells CASRAEPGYGHTF. Here the CDR3 DNA reads TGTGCCAGCAGGGCAGAGCCCGGCTATGGCCACACCTTC. Full variable domain (outside the CDR3, taken from reference TRBV2 and TRBJ1-2): EPEVTQTPSHQVTQMGQEVILRCVPISNHLYFYWYRQILGQKVEFLVSFYNNEISEKSEIFDDQFSVERPDGSNFTLKIRSTKLEDSAMYFCASRAEPGYGHTFGSGTRLTVV.

Only a few counts were recorded for this clonotype. As DNA, the CDR3 is TGTGCCAGCAGCCGCCCGGTCTCTGGGGCCAACGTCCTGACTTTC. Its protein product is CASSRPVSGANVLTF. The chain is built from TRBV6-1 and TRBJ2-6; D not certain. CDR1 is MNHNS and CDR2 is SASEGT in the germline V gene. Trimming took off 6 bases at V and 0 bases at J, with 9 bases between the two ends. This CDR3 region has 15 residues.

This clonotype was seen at least ten times. The CDR3 reads CASGPGGQNTEAFF. CDR3 nucleotide sequence: TGTGCTAGTGGACCGGGGGGGCAGAACACTGAAGCTTTCTTT. V gene TRBV12-5 combines with J gene TRBJ1-1; possible D gene TRBD1, 6 bases. Germline CDR1 LGHNT, CDR2 FRNRAP. V dropped 6 bases and J dropped 1 base, with 12 bases sitting between them. The CDR3 contains 14 residues.

A few counts support this clonotype. The chain uses TRBV5-1 and TRBJ1-1, with 9 nucleotides matching TRBD1. The CDR3 is 17 residues long. Germline V gives CDR1 SGHRS, CDR2 YFSETQ. The V gene end was trimmed by 2 bases and the J gene end by 4 bases; junction bases not matched to a gene: 12. The CDR3 protein is CASSFGLLDRGGTEAFF. For the CDR3, the DNA is TGCGCCAGCAGCTTCGGCCTACTGGACAGGGGAGGCACTGAAGCTTTCTTT.

This clonotype occurred a few times. V and J are TRBV27 and TRBJ1-2; 7 bases map to TRBD1. Trimming at V came to 7 bases and at J to 8 bases, leaving 16 bases not matched to a gene. The germline CDR1 and CDR2 sequences are MNHEY and SMNVEV (reference sequence). There are 15 residues in the CDR3. The CDR3 region has the DNA TGTGCCAGCACCCACACAGGGTCAGGGGGTGGGGGCTACACCTTC. This sequence encodes CASTHTGSGGGGYTF.

Ten or more counts support this clonotype. This chain links TRBV11-2 with TRBJ1-3; D ambiguous. The germline V gene has CDR1 SGHAT and CDR2 FQNNGV. CDR3 length: 15 residues. V was trimmed by 2 bases and J by 0 bases, leaving 8 bases between them. The CDR3 coding sequence is TGTGCCAGCAGCTTACCAGGCGGCTCTGGAAACACCATATATTTT. Translated, it gives CASSLPGGSGNTIYF.

V is TRBV19 and J is TRBJ1-3, with a weak D call TRBD1 (6 bases). The CDR3 sequence is 14 residues long. The germline V and J ends were trimmed by 5 bases and 6 bases, with 14 bases remaining between them. Germline CDR1 reads LNHDA; CDR2 reads SQIVND (reference sequence). CDR3 DNA: TGTGCCAGTAGTCGCCGACAGGAAGAAAACACCATATATTTT. It encodes CASSRRQEENTIYF.

V gene TRBV6-5 combines with J gene TRBJ1-6; D is perhaps TRBD1 (6 bases). Deletions cut 2 bases from V and 8 bases from J, with 19 bases between. The germline V gene encodes CDR1 MNHEY and CDR2 SVGAGI. This CDR3 contains 17 residues. CDR3 DNA: TGTGCCAGCAGTTACGGGGTGGGGGGGGGCGTTCATTCACCCCTCCACTTT. Protein: CASSYGVGGGVHSPLHF.

In this sample, this clonotype turned up many times. The chain is built from TRBV7-2 and TRBJ2-5; TRBD1 aligns across 7 bases. From germline, CDR1 is SGHTA and CDR2 FQGNSA. After removal of 0 bases from V and 5 bases from J, the junction contained 6 bases not matched to a gene. This CDR3 contains 15 residues. The CDR3 region has the DNA TGTGCCAGCAGCTTAGCCCAGGGGGTCGTGGAGACCCAGTACTTC. Translation gives CASSLAQGVVETQYF.

Notes on this clonotype: Possible read error: a much larger clone is one base away. The V gene is TRBV7-8, the J gene TRBJ2-3; TRBD2 agrees at 8 bases. This CDR3 has 16 residues. Per the germline V gene, CDR1 is SGHVS and CDR2 is FQNEAQ. Written as DNA, the CDR3 is TGTGCCAGCGGCTTAGGAGTAGCGGGAATGGCAGATACGCAGTATTTT. It translates to CASGLGVAGMADTQYF.

This clonotype was seen many times. The chain is built from TRBV29-1 and TRBJ1-2; 8 bases fit TRBD1. V shed 4 bases, J shed 4 bases, and the junction held 17 bases outside the gene matches. The CDR3 sequence is 17 residues long. Germline V gene sequence: CDR1 SQVTM, CDR2 ANQGSEA. CDR3 amino acids: CSVALARGRQLGYGYTF. The DNA of the CDR3 is TGCAGCGTTGCCTTAGCCAGGGGGCGTCAACTCGGCTATGGCTACACCTTC.

V is TRBV19 and J is TRBJ1-2; D ambiguous. V shed 4 bases and J shed 2 bases, with 14 bases lying between them. CDR3 size: 15 residues. Germline assignment: CDR1 LNHDA and CDR2 SQIVND (reference sequence). The CDR3 DNA follows: TGTGCCAGTAGTAGACCAGGTGGAACAAACTATGGCTACACCTTC. Residues: CASSRPGGTNYGYTF.

This clonotype was seen ten or more times. This rearrangement joins TRBV7-9 to TRBJ2-7; possibly TRBD1 for D (5 bases). The CDR3 consists of 14 residues. The germline V gene has CDR1 SEHNR and CDR2 FQNEAQ (reference sequence). The ends were cut back, 5 bases at V and 0 bases at J, with 11 bases in the middle. The CDR3 DNA sequence: TGTGCCAGCAGCGAGAAAGACAGCTCCTACGAGCAGTACTTC. Protein: CASSEKDSSYEQYF.

This clonotype was recorded many times. In DNA, the CDR3 is TGTGCCAGCAGAGATACAGGGTTGGGCTACACCTTC. As protein: CASRDTGLGYTF. The chain joins TRBV9 to TRBJ1-2, with D perhaps matching TRBD1 (6 bases). This CDR3 spans 12 amino acids. Germline CDR1 and CDR2: SGDLS and YYNGEE. Trimming removed 5 bases from V and 8 bases from J, with 13 bases in between.

In the case of this clonotype: A single base separates this from a much larger clone, so it may be a read error. The chain employs TRBV2 and TRBJ2-5; D gene unclear. V was shortened by 8 bases and J by 2 bases, with 18 bases between the two germline ends. CDR1 SNHLY and CDR2 FYNNEI come from the germline V gene. This CDR3 comprises 15 residues. CDR3 region: CASGSGVERQETQYF. CDR3 bases: TGTGCCAGCGGCTCTGGCGTTGAACGTCAAGAGACCCAGTACTTC.

There are many counts of this clonotype. CDR3 sequence reads: CASSEEGVQPQHF. CDR3 bases: TGCGCCAGCAGTGAAGAAGGAGTTCAGCCCCAGCATTTT. V gene TRBV10-2 combines with J gene TRBJ1-5; the D is unclear. Trimming removed 3 bases from V and 6 bases from J, with 9 bases in between. The germline CDR1 and CDR2 sequences are WSHSY and SAAADI. CDR3 length: 13 residues.

This clonotype was found many times. V usage is TRBV7-6 and J usage is TRBJ1-2; TRBD1 matches 7 bases. The ends lost 4 bases at V and 2 bases at J; junction bases unmatched: 10. The CDR3 runs 16 residues. The V gene's germline CDR1 is SGHVS and CDR2 FNYEAQ. CDR3 residues: CASSSRPDRRNYGYTF. In DNA, the CDR3 is TGTGCCAGCAGCTCAAGGCCGGACAGGCGGAACTATGGCTACACCTTC.

The CDR3 loop is CASSLTGASGDQFF. The CDR3 DNA reads as TGTGCCAGCAGCTTGACTGGTGCTTCGGGGGATCAGTTCTTC. The rearrangement links TRBV5-6 to TRBJ2-1; maybe TRBD2 (6 bases). The CDR3 runs to 14 residues. Per germline, CDR1 SGHDT and CDR2 YYEEEE. V lost 1 base to trimming and J lost 13 bases, with 18 bases between them.

Regarding this clonotype: Since a much larger clone is just one base distant, this may be a read error. The conserved phenylalanine or tryptophan normally closing the CDR3 is absent here, so this likely arose from a read error. The CDR3 region is CASSHDRTLNTEAFL. The CDR3 DNA reads TGTGCCAGCAGCCATGACAGGACACTGAACACTGAAGCTTTCCTT. The chain has TRBV28 and TRBJ1-1; D possibly corresponds to TRBD1 (6 bases). The V gene's germline CDR1 is MDHEN and CDR2 SYDVKM. The CDR3 is made up of 15 amino acids. V dropped 6 bases and J dropped 0 bases, with 14 bases sitting between them.

This clonotype was counted between two and nine times. The V call is TRBV11-2, the J call TRBJ2-1; TRBD2 is a possible D gene (5 bases). Trimming shortened V by 2 bases and J by 4 bases, and 21 bases separated the two germline ends. CDR1 and CDR2 from the germline V gene are SGHAT and FQNNGV. CDR3 length: 18 amino acids. The CDR3 protein is CASSLTMTTGGLYNEQFF. In DNA form, the CDR3 reads TGTGCCAGCAGCTTAACTATGACCACTGGCGGGCTTTACAATGAGCAGTTCTTC.

This clonotype was found many times. The chain employs TRBV3-1 and TRBJ2-1; 9 bases are a match to TRBD2. This CDR3 is built from 16 residues. The V gene end was trimmed by 8 bases and the J gene end by 6 bases; junction bases not matched to a gene: 14. Per the germline V gene, CDR1 is LGHDT and CDR2 is YNNKEL (reference sequence). The DNA of the CDR3 is TGTGCCAGCGACCCCGGTGGGGGCGGGGGGGGCAATGAGCAGTTCTTC. This encodes CASDPGGGGGGNEQFF.